This T cell receptor (beta chain) comes out of a study of CD8 T cells in ankylosing spondylitis. TCR beta libraries were made by quantitative 5'-RACE with molecular barcodes. TCRdb called the 5' RACE reads again in MiXCR, with one record for every CDR3 protein. The top ten clones hold roughly 0.51% of a sample with more than 650,000 distinct CDR3 sequences, 12% of them seen once. Findings and caveats of the study: Significant enrichment of disease-linked clones was reportedly seen in matched ankylosing spondylitis synovial fluid. Apparently characteristic of ankylosing spondylitis blood was a TCR beta motif (roughly eight highly homologous variants).

This clonotype was picked up a small number of times. Its antigen is currently unknown. This CDR3 region has 17 residues. V shed 4 bases and J shed 0 bases, with 18 bases lying between them. Germline CDR1 SGHAT, CDR2 FQDESV (reference sequence). The chain employs TRBV11-1 and TRBJ1-1; weak D call: TRBD1 (5 bases). Sequenced material: blood, either unsorted or a sorted T cell fraction (not recorded which). This receptor was identified in a male donor with ankylosing spondylitis. The CDR3 DNA reads TGTGCCAGCAGCTGGGGCACGCCGGTGGAAATGAACACTGAAGCTTTCTTT. Amino acids: CASSWGTPVEMNTEAFF.